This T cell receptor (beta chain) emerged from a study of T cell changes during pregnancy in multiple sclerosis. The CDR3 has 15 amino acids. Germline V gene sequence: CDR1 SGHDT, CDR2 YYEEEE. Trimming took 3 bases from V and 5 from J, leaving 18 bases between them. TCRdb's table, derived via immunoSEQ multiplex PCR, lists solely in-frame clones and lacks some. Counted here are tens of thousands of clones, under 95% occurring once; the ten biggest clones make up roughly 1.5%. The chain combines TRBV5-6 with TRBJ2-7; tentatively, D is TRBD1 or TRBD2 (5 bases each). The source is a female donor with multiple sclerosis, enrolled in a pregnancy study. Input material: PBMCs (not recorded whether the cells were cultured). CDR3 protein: CASSSAWGSLDEQYF. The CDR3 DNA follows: TGTGCCAGCAGCTCGGCGTGGGGGTCACTTGACGAGCAGTACTTC.